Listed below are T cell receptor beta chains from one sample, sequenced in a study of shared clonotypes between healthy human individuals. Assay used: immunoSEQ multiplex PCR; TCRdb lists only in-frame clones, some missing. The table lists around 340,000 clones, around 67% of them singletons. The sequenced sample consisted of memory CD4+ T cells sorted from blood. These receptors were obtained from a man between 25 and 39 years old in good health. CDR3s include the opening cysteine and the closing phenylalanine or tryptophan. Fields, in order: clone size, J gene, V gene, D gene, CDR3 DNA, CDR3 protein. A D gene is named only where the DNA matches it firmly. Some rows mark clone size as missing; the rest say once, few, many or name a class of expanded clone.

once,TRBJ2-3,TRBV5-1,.,TGCGCCAGCAGCTTGCCTTCAGATACGCAGTATTTT,CASSLPSDTQYF
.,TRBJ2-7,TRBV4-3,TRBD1,TGCGCCAGCAGCCAACACAGGGGGTCCTACGAGCAGTACTTC,CASSQHRGSYEQYF
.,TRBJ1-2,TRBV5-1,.,TGCGCCAGCAGCGCAAGGACTCAAAACTATGGCTACACCTTC,CASSARTQNYGYTF
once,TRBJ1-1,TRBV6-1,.,TGTGCCAGCAGTGTAGTCAGTTTGAACACTGAAGCTTTCTTT,CASSVVSLNTEAFF
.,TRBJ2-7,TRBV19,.,TGTGCCACTAGCTTGGGCAGCAGCCGGCACTACGAGCAGTACTTC,CATSLGSSRHYEQYF
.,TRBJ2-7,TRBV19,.,TGTGCCAGTAGTCCCTACGAGCAGTACTTC,CASSPYEQYF
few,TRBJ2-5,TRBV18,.,TGTGCCAGCTCCCGCTCCAGGGAAGAGACCCAGTACTTC,CASSRSREETQYF
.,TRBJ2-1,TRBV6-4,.,TGTGCCAGCAGTGAGGGCTCCTACAATGAGCAGTTCTTC,CASSEGSYNEQFF
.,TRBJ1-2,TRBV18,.,TGTGCCAGCTCACCGGGCATCGGCTACACCTTC,CASSPGIGYTF
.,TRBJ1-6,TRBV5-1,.,TGCGCCAGCAGCTTGACTAGGGATCGGGTTCGGTCACCCCTCCACTTT,CASSLTRDRVRSPLHF
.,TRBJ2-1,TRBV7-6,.,TGTGCCAGCAGCTTAATGGGCGGGCCGAGCTCCTACAATGAGCAGTTCTTC,CASSLMGGPSSYNEQFF
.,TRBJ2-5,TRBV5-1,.,TGCGCCAGCAGCTTGGTAGGCAGCGAGGGGGAGACCCAGTACTTC,CASSLVGSEGETQYF
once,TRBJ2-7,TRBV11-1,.,TGTGCCAGCAGCTTAGAGGTGGGTTGGGAGCAGTACTTC,CASSLEVGWEQYF
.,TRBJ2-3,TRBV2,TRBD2,TGTGCCAGCAGCGATAGGACTAGCGGAGATACGCAGTATTTT,CASSDRTSGDTQYF
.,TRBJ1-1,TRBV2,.,TGTGCCAGCAGAAGCCCCTTCATGAACGCTGAAGCTTTCTTT,CASRSPFMNAEAFF
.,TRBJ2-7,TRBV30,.,TGTGCCTGGAGTGGCGGCGAGTACGAGCAGTACTTC,CAWSGGEYEQYF
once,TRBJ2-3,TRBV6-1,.,TGTGCCACCCCGGGACTCTTCCCAGATACGCAGTATTTT,CATPGLFPDTQYF
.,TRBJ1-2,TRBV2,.,TGTGCCAGCAGTGAAAATGCAGGGTATGGCTACACCTTC,CASSENAGYGYTF
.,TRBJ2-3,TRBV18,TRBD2,TGTGCCAGCTCACCACGCGGGGGATCGGGCACAGATACGCAGTATTTT,CASSPRGGSGTDTQYF
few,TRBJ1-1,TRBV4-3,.,TGCGCCAGCAGCCAAGATACCGGGGCGGCTTTCTTT,CASSQDTGAAFF
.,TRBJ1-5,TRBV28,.,TGTGCCAGCAGCCCCCGGGGTGATAATCAGCCCCAGCATTTT,CASSPRGDNQPQHF
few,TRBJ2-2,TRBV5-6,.,TGTGCCAGCAGCTTGGGTCGGGCGTACACCGGGGAGCTGTTTTTT,CASSLGRAYTGELFF
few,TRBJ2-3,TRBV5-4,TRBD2,TGTGCCAGCAGCTTCGGACTAGCGGGCGCATCAGATACGCAGTATTTT,CASSFGLAGASDTQYF
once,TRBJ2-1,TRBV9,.,TGTGCCAGCAGCGTGCTGGGGAACATCGACAATGAGCAGTTCTTC,CASSVLGNIDNEQFF
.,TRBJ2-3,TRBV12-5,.,TGTGCTAGTGGTTTAGGCGGGATAGAAGATACGCAGTATTTT,CASGLGGIEDTQYF
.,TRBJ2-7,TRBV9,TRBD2,TGTGCCAGCAGCGTAGATCGGGACTACTCCTACGAGCAGTACTTC,CASSVDRDYSYEQYF
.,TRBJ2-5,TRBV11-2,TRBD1,TGTGCCAGCAGCTACAACAGGGGGCAAGAGACCCAGTACTTC,CASSYNRGQETQYF
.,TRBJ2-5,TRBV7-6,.,TGTGCCAGCAGCGGTGACCAAGAGACCCAGTACTTC,CASSGDQETQYF
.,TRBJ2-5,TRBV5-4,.,TGTGCCAGCAGCCCTCCCCCCGGGACGGGGGGCACTCAAGAGACCCAGTACTTC,CASSPPPGTGGTQETQYF
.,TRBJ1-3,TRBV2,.,TGTGCCACCATTAGAGGAAACACCATATATTTT,CATIRGNTIYF
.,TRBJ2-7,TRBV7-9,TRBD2,TGTGCCAGCAGCAGACTAGCAACCTACGAGCAGTACTTC,CASSRLATYEQYF
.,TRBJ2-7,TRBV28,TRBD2,TGTGCCAGCACGGGGGGAGTGCGGGAGCAGTACTTC,CASTGGVREQYF
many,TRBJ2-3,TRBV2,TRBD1,TGTGCCAGTCAAGCAGCCGGGACAGAGGAGTATTTT,CASQAAGTEEYF
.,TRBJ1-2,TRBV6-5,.,TGTGCCAGCAGTAAAACGGGCGTCGGCTACACCTTC,CASSKTGVGYTF
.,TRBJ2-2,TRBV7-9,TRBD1,TGTGCCAGCAGCTTCCAAGGGGGCGCGGCCGGGGAGCTGTTTTTT,CASSFQGGAAGELFF
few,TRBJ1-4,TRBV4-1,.,TGCGCCAGCAGCCACACCCAGGGGAATGAAAAACTGTTTTTT,CASSHTQGNEKLFF
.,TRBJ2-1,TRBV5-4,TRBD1,TGTGCCAGCAGCGCCAGGGGGAATGAGCAGTTCTTC,CASSARGNEQFF
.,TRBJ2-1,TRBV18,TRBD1,TGTGCCAGCTCGCCCGACCCCACAGGGGTCAATGAGCAGTTCTTC,CASSPDPTGVNEQFF
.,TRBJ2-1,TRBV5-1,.,TGCGCCAGCAGCTTGTTCCCCAGTATCTCCAATGAGCAGTTCTTC,CASSLFPSISNEQFF
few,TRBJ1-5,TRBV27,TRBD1,TGTGCCAGCAGTTTCCGGGACAGAACCCTTAATCAGCCCCAGCATTTT,CASSFRDRTLNQPQHF
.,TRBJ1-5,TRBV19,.,TGTGCCAGTAGTAGTTCCGGGAGACCGAGTACGGGCAATCAGCCCCAGCATTTT,CASSSSGRPSTGNQPQHF
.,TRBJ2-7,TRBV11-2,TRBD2,TGTGCCAGCAGCTTAGCTGCTAGCGGGAGTTTACTCCACGAGCAGTACTTC,CASSLAASGSLLHEQYF
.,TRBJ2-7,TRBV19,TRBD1,TGTGCCAGTAGTATACAGGGGGCGATCAACGAGCAGTACTTC,CASSIQGAINEQYF
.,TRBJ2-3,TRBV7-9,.,TGTGCCGAAAGCCAGTATTCAGGCACAGATACGCAGTATTTT,CAESQYSGTDTQYF
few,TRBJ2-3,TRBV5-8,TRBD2,TGTGCCAGCAGCTCCCGGTCTAGCGGGAGAAGGGGAAGCACAGATACGCAGTATTTT,CASSSRSSGRRGSTDTQYF
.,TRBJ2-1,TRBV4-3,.,TGCGCCAGCAGCCAAGCCCCACAGGGAACCTACAATGAGCAGTTCTTC,CASSQAPQGTYNEQFF
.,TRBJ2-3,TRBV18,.,TGTGCCAGCTCCCGGGGAGATACGCAGTATTTT,CASSRGDTQYF
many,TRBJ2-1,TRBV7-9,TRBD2,TGTGCCAGCAGCTCCAGTCCTAGCGGGAAAGACAATGAGCAGTTCTTC,CASSSSPSGKDNEQFF
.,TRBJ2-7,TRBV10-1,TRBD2,TGCGCCAGCAGCCCCGGGACTAGCGGGAGTTCCTACGAGCAGTACTTC,CASSPGTSGSSYEQYF
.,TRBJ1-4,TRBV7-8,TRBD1,TGTGCCAGCAGCAAGGACAGGGAGAATGAAAAACTGTTTTTT,CASSKDRENEKLFF
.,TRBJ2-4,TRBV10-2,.,TGCGCCAGCAGTGGGAGACACGACATTCAGTACTTC,CASSGRHDIQYF
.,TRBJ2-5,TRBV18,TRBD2,TGTGCCAGCTCACCGCTACCTCCATCCAGCGGGAGCCAAGAGACCCAGTACTTC,CASSPLPPSSGSQETQYF
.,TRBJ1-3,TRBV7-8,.,TGTGCCAGCAGCTTAGGGGGGGGAAAGGGGCCTTCTGGAAACACCATATATTTT,CASSLGGGKGPSGNTIYF
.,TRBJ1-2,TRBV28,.,TGTGCCAGCAGTTTGGGACCTCTCCGGGGCTCGGGCTACACCTTC,CASSLGPLRGSGYTF
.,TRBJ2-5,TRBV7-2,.,TGTGCCAGCAGCGCAAGGGTCGGGACCCAGTACTTC,CASSARVGTQYF
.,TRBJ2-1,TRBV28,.,TGTGCCAGCAGTTTTCCCCATAGGGAGCAGTTCTTC,CASSFPHREQFF
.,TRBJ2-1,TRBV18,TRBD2,TGTGCCAGCTCCCTGACTAGCCTGCCCAAGAATGAGCAGTTCTTC,CASSLTSLPKNEQFF
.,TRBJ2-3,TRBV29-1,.,TGCAGCGAGGGTACAGATACGCAGTATTTT,CSEGTDTQYF
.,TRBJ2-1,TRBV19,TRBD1,TGTGCCAGTACCCCGGACAGGAGCTCCTACAATGAGCAGTTCTTC,CASTPDRSSYNEQFF
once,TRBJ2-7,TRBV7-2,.,TGTGCCAGCAGCTTCTCCAACGAGCAGTACTTC,CASSFSNEQYF